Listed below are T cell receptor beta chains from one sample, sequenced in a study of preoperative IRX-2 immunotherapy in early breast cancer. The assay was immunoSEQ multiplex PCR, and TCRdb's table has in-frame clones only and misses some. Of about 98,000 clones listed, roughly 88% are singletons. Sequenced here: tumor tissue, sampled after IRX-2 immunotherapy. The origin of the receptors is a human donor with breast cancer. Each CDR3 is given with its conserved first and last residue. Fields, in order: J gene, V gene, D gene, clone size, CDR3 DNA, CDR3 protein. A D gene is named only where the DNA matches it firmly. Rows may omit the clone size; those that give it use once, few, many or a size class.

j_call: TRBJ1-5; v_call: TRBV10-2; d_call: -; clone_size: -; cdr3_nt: TGCGCCAGCAGTCTCGGGAGCAATCAGCCCCAGCATTTT; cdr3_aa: CASSLGSNQPQHF
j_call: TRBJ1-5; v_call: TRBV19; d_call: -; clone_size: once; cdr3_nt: TGTGCCAGTAGTACGGGACGGTACAATCAGCCCCAGCATTTT; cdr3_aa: CASSTGRYNQPQHF
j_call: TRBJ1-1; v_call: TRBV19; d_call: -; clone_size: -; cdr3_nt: TGTGCCAGTAGGCCCGGGACACTGAACACTGAAGCTTTCTTT; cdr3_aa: CASRPGTLNTEAFF
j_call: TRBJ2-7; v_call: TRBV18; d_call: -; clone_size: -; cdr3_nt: TGTGCCAGCTCCCCTGATGGGGCCTACGAGCAGTACTTC; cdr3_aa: CASSPDGAYEQYF
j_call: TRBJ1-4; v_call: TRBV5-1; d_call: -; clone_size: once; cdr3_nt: TGCGCCAGCAGCGCCGGGACCTATAATGAAAAACTGTTTTTT; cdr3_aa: CASSAGTYNEKLFF
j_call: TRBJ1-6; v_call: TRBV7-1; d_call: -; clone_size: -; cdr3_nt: TGTGCTAGCAGCTTATCGGTGGACTCACCCCTCCACTTT; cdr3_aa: CASSLSVDSPLHF
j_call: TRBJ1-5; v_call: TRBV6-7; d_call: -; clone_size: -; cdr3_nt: TGTGCCAGCAGTTACTCGTCGGGAAATCAGCCCCAGCATTTT; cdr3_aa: CASSYSSGNQPQHF
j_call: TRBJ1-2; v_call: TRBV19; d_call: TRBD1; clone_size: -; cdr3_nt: TGTGCCAGTAGTATCAAGACAGGGGGCTACTATGGCTACACCTTC; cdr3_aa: CASSIKTGGYYGYTF
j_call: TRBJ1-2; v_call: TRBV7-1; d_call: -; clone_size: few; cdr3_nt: TGTGCCAGAAGCAACCAGGAAACTATCGGCTACACCTTC; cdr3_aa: CARSNQETIGYTF
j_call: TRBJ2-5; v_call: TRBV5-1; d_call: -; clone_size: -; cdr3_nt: TGCGCCAGCAGCTTGAAGAGCGGCGGCCAAGAGACCCAGTACTTC; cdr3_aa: CASSLKSGGQETQYF
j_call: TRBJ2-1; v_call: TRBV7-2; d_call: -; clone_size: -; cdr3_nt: TGTGCCAGCAGCTTGATAGCGGGACAGGACGAGGAGCAGTTCTTC; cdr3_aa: CASSLIAGQDEEQFF
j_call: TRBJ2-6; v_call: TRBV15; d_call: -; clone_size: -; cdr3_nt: TGTGCCACCAGCAGAGACCGTTTCTCTGGGGCCAACGTCCTGACTTTC; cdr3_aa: CATSRDRFSGANVLTF
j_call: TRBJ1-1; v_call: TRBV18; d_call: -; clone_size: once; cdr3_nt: TGTGCCAGCTCACCAGTAGGGTTGGGCACTGAAGCTTTCTTT; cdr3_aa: CASSPVGLGTEAFF
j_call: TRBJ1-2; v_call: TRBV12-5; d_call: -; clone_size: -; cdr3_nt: TGTGCCAGCACGGAGGGGAATGATGGCTACACCTTC; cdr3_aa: CASTEGNDGYTF
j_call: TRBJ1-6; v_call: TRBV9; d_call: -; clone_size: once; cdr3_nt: TGTGCCAGCTGGCGGGGGACACGATTCTATAATTCACCCCTCCACTTT; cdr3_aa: CASWRGTRFYNSPLHF
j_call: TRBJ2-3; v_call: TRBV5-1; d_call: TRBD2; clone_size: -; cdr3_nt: TGCGCCAGCAGTCTGAGGAGCGGGGGCGCAGATACGCAGTATTTT; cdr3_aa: CASSLRSGGADTQYF
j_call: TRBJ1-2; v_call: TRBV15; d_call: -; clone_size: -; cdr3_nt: TGTGCCACCAGCAGGGCACCAACGACAGTTAACTATGGCTACACCTTC; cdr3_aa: CATSRAPTTVNYGYTF
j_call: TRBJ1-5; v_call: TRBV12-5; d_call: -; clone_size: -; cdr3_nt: TGTGCTAGTGGTTTGCCGCCGACATTTTATAGCAATCAGCCCCAGCATTTT; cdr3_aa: CASGLPPTFYSNQPQHF
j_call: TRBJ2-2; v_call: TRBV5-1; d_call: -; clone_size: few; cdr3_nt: TGCGCCAGCAGCCTGGACAGCCCGAACACCGGGGAGCTGTTTTTT; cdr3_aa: CASSLDSPNTGELFF
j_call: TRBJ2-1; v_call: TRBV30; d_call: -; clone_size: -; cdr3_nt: TGTGCCTGGGCCCGGAGGGGTCGGGGTAACAATGAGCAGTTCTTC; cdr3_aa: CAWARRGRGNNEQFF
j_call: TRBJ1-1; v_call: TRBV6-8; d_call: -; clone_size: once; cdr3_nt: TGTGCCTGCTACAGGGCGATTGGCGCTGAAGCTTTCTTT; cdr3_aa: CACYRAIGAEAFF
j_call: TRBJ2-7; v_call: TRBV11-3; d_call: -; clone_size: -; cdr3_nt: TGTGCTAGCAGCCGAAGACAAAAAGCCTACGAGCAGTACTTC; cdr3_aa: CASSRRQKAYEQYF
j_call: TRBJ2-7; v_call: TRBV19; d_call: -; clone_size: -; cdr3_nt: TGTGCCAGTAGTATGGCAGGCCGTACCTACGAGCAGTACTTC; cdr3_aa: CASSMAGRTYEQYF
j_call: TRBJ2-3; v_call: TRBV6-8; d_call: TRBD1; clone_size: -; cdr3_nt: TGTGCCATCACAAGAGGGACAGGGAATGCAGATACGCAGTATTTT; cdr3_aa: CAITRGTGNADTQYF
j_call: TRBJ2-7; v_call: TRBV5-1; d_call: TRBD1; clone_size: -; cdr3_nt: TGCGCCAGCAGCTGGGGACAGGGGGCGTTCGACGAGCAGTACTTC; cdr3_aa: CASSWGQGAFDEQYF
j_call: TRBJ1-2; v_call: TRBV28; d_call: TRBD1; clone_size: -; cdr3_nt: TGTGCCAGCAGCCCCCCCCCAGGGGGAAAGGGTGGCTACACCTTC; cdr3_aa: CASSPPPGGKGGYTF
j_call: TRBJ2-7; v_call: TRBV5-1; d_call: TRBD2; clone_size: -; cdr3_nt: TGCGCCAGCAGCTTGTCCGGGACTATCCCTTCCGAGCAGTACTTC; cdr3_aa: CASSLSGTIPSEQYF
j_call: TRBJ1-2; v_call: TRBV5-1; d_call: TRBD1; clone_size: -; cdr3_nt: TGCGCCAGCAGCTTGGACCCCGGGACAGGGGGCTCTATGGGCTACACCTTC; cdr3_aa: CASSLDPGTGGSMGYTF
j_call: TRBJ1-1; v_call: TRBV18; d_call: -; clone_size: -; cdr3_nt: TGTGCCAGCTCACCTCCAGGAAGGCCCGACACTGAAGCTTTCTTT; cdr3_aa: CASSPPGRPDTEAFF
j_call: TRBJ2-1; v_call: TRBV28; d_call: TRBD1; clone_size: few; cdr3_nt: TGTGCCAGCAGTTTCCGGACAGGGGAGTTATATGAGCAGTTCTTC; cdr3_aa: CASSFRTGELYEQFF
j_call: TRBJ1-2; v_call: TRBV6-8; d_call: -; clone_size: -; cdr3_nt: TGTGCCAGCAGTCAAGGATACGACAGCTTCTATGGCTACACCTTC; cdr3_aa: CASSQGYDSFYGYTF
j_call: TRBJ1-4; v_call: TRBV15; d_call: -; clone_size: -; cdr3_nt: TGTGCCACCAGCAGAGGGCCCACCTCAACTAATGAAAAACTGTTTTTT; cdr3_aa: CATSRGPTSTNEKLFF
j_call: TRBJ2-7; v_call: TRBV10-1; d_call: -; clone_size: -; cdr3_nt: TGCGCCAGCAGTGAAGTGGGACACGAGCAGTACTTC; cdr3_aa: CASSEVGHEQYF
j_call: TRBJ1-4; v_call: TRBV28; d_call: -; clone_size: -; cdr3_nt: TGTGCCAGCAGTTTATCAGGAGAAGGTGAAAAACTGTTTTTT; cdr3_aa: CASSLSGEGEKLFF
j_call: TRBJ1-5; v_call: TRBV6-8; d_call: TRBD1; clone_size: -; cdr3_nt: TGTGCCAGCAGTGGACAGGGTTTGGGCAATCAGCCCCAGCATTTT; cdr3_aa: CASSGQGLGNQPQHF
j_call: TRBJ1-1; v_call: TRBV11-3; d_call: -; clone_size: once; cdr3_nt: TGTGCCAGCAGCTCCCTCAGGGGTTTAAGGTCTGAAGCTTTCTTT; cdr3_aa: CASSSLRGLRSEAFF
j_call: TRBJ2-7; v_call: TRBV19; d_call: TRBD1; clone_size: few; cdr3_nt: TGTGCCAGCCGAATAAGGACAGGGGCTTACGAGCAGTACTTC; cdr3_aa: CASRIRTGAYEQYF
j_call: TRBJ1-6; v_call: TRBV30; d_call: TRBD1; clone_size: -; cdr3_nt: TGTGCCTGGAGTGCCGGGACAGGCGACTCACCCCTCCACTTT; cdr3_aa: CAWSAGTGDSPLHF
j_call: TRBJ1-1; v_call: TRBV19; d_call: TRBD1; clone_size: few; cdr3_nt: TGTGCCACCTCGGACAGGGGGCAGGAAGCTTTCTTT; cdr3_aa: CATSDRGQEAFF
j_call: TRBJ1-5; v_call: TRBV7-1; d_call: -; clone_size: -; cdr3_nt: TGTGCCAGCAGCTTAATCAGCTATCAGCCCCAGCATTTT; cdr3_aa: CASSLISYQPQHF
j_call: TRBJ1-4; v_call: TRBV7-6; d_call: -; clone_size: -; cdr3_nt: TGTGCCAGCAGCTTAGCGCCATATAGCGTCGGGGAAAAACTGTTTTTT; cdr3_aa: CASSLAPYSVGEKLFF
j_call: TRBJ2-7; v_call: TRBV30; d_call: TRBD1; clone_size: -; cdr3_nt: TGTGCCTGGAGTAAGGGACAGGGGCCCGAGCAGTACTTC; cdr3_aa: CAWSKGQGPEQYF
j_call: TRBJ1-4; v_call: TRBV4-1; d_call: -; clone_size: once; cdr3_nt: TGCGCCAGCAGCCAAGATTTGACGTCTAGTGAAAAACTGTTTTTT; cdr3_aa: CASSQDLTSSEKLFF